This paragraph covers one T cell receptor (beta chain) sequence. This sample is part of a study of blood T cell repertoires in COVID-19. Background on the study: Whether acute or convalescent, the COVID-19 samples came from the United States, Italy and Spain.

Patients from Seattle were sampled longitudinally, starting during active infection. The V end was cut by 8 bases, the J end by 6 bases, with 16 bases between. This CDR3 contains 13 residues. Germline loops: CDR1 LNHNV, CDR2 YYDKDF (reference sequence). Method: immunoSEQ multiplex PCR; TCRdb's copy keeps in-frame clones and lacks some. The sample shows about 440,000 clones, around 88% of them seen only once. Sequences were obtained from peripheral blood. This sequence was found in a woman in her fifties or sixties with COVID-19, enrolled during active disease. The chain links TRBV15 to TRBJ1-1; the D gene is possibly TRBD1 (5 bases). This CDR3 reads CATSTTGVSEAFF. As DNA, the CDR3 is TGTGCCACCTCCACAACGGGGGTCTCTGAAGCTTTCTTT.